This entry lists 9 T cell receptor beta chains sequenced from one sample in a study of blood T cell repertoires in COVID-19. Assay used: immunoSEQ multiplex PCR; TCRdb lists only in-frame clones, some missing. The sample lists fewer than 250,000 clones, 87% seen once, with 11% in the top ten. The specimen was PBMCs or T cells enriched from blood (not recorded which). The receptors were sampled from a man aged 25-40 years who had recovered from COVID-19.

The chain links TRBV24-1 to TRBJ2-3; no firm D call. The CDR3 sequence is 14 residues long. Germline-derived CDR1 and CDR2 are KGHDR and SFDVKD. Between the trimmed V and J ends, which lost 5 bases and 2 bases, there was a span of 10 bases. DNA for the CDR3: TGTGCCACCAGTGGGGCAGCAATCACAGATACGCAGTATTTT. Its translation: CATSGAAITDTQYF.

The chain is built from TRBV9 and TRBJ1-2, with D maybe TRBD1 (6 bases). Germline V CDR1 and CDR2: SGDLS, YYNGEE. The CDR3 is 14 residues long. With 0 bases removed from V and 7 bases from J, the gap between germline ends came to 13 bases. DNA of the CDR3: TGTGCCAGCAGCGTAGGCTCCGGGACAACTGGCTACACCTTC. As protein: CASSVGSGTTGYTF. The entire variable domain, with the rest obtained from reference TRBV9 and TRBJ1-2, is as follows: DSGVTQTPKHLITATGQRVTLRCSPRSGDLSVYWYQQSLDQGLQFLIQYYNGEERAKGNILERFSAQQFPDLHSELNLSSLELGDSALYFCASSVGSGTTGYTFGSGTRLTVV.

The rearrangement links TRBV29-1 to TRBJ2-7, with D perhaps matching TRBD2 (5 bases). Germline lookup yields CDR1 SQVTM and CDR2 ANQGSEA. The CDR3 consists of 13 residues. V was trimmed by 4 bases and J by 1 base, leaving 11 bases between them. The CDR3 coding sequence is TGCAGCGTTGTCCCCGGGATGTCCTACGAGCAGTACTTC. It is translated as CSVVPGMSYEQYF.

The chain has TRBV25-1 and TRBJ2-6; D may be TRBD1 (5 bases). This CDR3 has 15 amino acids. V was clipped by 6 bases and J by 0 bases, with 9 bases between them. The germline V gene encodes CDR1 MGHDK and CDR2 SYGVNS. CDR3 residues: CASRDGHSGANVLTF. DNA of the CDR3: TGTGCCAGCAGGGACGGACACTCTGGGGCCAACGTCCTGACTTTC.

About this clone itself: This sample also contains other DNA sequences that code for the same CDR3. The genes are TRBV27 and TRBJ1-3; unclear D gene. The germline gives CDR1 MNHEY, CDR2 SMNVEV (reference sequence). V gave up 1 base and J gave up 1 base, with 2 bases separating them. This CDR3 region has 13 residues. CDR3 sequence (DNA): TGTGCCAGCAGTTTATTATCTGGAAACACCATATATTTT. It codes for CASSLLSGNTIYF.

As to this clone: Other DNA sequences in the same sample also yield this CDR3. CDR3 bases: TGCGCCAGCAGCTTATCAGGGGGAACCTACGAGCAGTACTTC. Its translation is CASSLSGGTYEQYF. This rearrangement joins TRBV5-1 to TRBJ2-7, with 7 bases matching TRBD1. J gave up 2 bases and V 2 bases, and 4 bases lay outside the gene matches. This CDR3 is built from 14 residues. Germline values: CDR1 SGHRS, CDR2 YFSETQ.

Written as DNA, the CDR3 is TGTGCCTGGAGTTCCGGGACAGGGGCCAATCAGCCCCAGCATTTT. It yields the protein CAWSSGTGANQPQHF. The chain carries TRBV30 and TRBJ1-5; 10 bases are shared with TRBD1. The CDR3 totals 15 residues. Germline V gene sequence: CDR1 GTSNPN, CDR2 SVGIG (reference sequence). After removal of 2 bases from V and 3 bases from J, the junction contained 4 bases not matched to a gene.

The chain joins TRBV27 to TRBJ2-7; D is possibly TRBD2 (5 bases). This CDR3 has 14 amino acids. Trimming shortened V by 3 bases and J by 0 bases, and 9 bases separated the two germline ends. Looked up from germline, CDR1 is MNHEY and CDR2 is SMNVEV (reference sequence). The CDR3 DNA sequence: TGTGCCAGCAGTTTGAGGGTCAACTCCTACGAGCAGTACTTC. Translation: CASSLRVNSYEQYF.

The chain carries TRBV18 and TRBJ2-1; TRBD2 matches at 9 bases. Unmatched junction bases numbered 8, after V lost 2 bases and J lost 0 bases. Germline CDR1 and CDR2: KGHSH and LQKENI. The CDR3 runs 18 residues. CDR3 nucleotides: TGTGCCAGCTCACCATTGCGGGGGGGCTTGAGCTCCTACAATGAGCAGTTCTTC. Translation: CASSPLRGGLSSYNEQFF.